What follows describes a single T cell receptor beta chain. TCRdb keeps only in-frame clones here, not all; method: immunoSEQ multiplex PCR. The repertoire holds under 80,000 clones, with around 93% as singletons. This specimen comes from a study of control samples from healthy donors and cancer patients. This receptor was identified in a woman aged 30 to 39 in good health. The sequenced sample consisted of blood.

The CDR3 bases are TGTGCCAGCAGCGTAGGGGACTATGGCTACACCTTC. Amino acids: CASSVGDYGYTF. This sequence joins TRBV9 and TRBJ1-2; D is unclear. Germline V gene sequence: CDR1 SGDLS, CDR2 YYNGEE. V lost 0 bases to trimming and J lost 3 bases, with 3 bases between them. CDR3 length: 12 residues.